The entry below describes one TCR beta chain. Its antigen remains unidentified. Measured with immunoSEQ multiplex PCR; TCRdb has only the in-frame clones, and not every one. The sample has some 55,000 clones; around 88% are singletons. This sample is part of a study of lymphopenia after photon versus proton radiotherapy. Study findings and constraints: Oligoclonal CD8+ Temra expansion after nadir drove photon patients' diversity drop. Better survival with proton therapy was suggested as possible, not demonstrated.

Here the sequenced sample was peripheral blood, taken from a patient treated with photon-based radiotherapy. This receptor was obtained from a man aged 50 to 59 with gastric cancer.

The CDR3 region has the DNA TGTGCCAGCAGCTTAGACTACGGGGACTATGGCTACACCTTC. This translates into CASSLDYGDYGYTF. The chain has TRBV11-2 and TRBJ1-2; unclear D gene. The CDR3 loop spans 14 amino acids. V was trimmed by 0 bases and J by 3 bases, leaving 8 bases between them. Per the germline V gene, CDR1 is SGHAT and CDR2 is FQNNGV. The full variable domain, in which reference TRBV11-2 and TRBJ1-2 provide the parts outside the CDR3, is EAGVAQSPRYKIIEKRQSVAFWCNPISGHATLYWYQQILGQGPKLLIQFQNNGVVDDSQLPKDRFSAERLKGVDSTLKIQPAKLEDSAVYLCASSLDYGDYGYTFGSGTRLTVV.